This TCR beta chain appears in the sequencing data of a study of blood T cell repertoires in COVID-19 (dated by TCRdb to 2018 to 2020). Looking at the study overall: The collaborator samples originated in the United States, Italy and Spain and spanned the acute and convalescent phases of COVID-19. The prospective study material was composed of cDNA or gDNA derived from T cells, B-cell-depleted T cells, or PBMCs. The dataset comprised deeply sampled blood TCRbeta repertoires from subjects exposed to, actively infected with, or recovered from COVID-19. The repertoires were made available in a free public database intended to serve as a resource for research on the immune response to SARS-CoV-2. The samples were drawn from the first 160 participants of the ongoing ImmuneRACE study and from 950 to 1,500 subjects provided by 6 global collaborators. Nearly every sample came with metadata listing a de-identified subject ID, COVID-19 status, age in years and sex. Where available, HLA class I and class II types were obtained from metadata supplied by the sample provider rather than from assay-based typing. Points the paper makes about the study in general: The amount of clinical and demographic metadata varied by source and participant and was provided uncurated.

Turning to this clone: The antigen this receptor binds is unknown. Base quality data are lacking; no much larger clone is found one base away.

Including cysteine and phenylalanine, the CDR3 has 17 amino acids. Only CDR3 DNA is held: 51 bases, read in frame from base 1. Trimmed from V: 4 bases; trimmed from J: 5 bases; junction bases lacking a gene match: 13. The germline V gene yields SGHDN for CDR1 and FVKESK for CDR2. TCRbeta CDR3 regions were amplified from genomic DNA using the immunoSEQ Assay, a bias-controlled multiplex PCR. In the original analysis: The number of nucleated cells in each sample was estimated by amplification of reference gene primers within the assay. To quantify the absolute abundance of each unique TCRbeta CDR3 rearrangement, sequence reads were collapsed and filtered. For each sample, productive Simpson clonality was calculated by taking the square root of Simpson's diversity index across productive rearrangements. Drawn from immuneACCESS, this table holds only the in-frame rearrangements with V and J called that TCRdb kept. Clones are partly lost; checked studies trace under half to an unresolved V gene and leave the rest unexplained. D and trimming were read from the DNA, whereas the V and J calls and clone size are those reported in that table. The sample profile shows 90,000 to 120,000 clones; 60% to 85% of them were found once. 1.8% of the sample belongs to the ten largest clones.

Collaborating institutions collected whole blood in K2EDTA tubes following their own protocols. Collaborator samples were shipped for TCRbeta analysis as frozen whole blood, isolated PBMCs, or DNA extracted from either sample type. Source material: peripheral blood. The chain is encoded by TRBV14 joined to TRBJ2-5, and TRBD1 matches 10 of the central bases. This TCR was recovered from a woman in her forties with acute or convalescent COVID-19. At the DNA level, the sequence is TGTGCCAGCAGCCCGCGAGGGACAGGGGCCCAGCGGGAGACCCAGTACTTC. It is translated as CASSPRGTGAQRETQYF.